This TCR beta chain was retrieved from a study of pediatric ulcerative colitis. Background on the study: Most patients had pancolitis, and two had left-sided colitis. Overall study results and limits: Substantially fewer templates came from a couple of patients' blood samples. All ulcerative colitis patients, but no controls, carried a couple of rectal clonotypes.

Concerning this clone itself: Its cognate antigen is unknown.

Each sample received Survey-level depth of up to 500,000 reads. Method: immunoSEQ multiplex PCR; TCRdb's copy keeps in-frame clones and lacks some. The table has approximately 9,000 clones, 80% to 90% seen once. The CDR3 loop spans 16 amino acids. V lost 2 bases, J lost 2 bases, and 16 bases lay in between. CDR1 is SGHTA, CDR2 FQGNSA, per germline. The specimen was blood. The sequence derives from a girl aged 5-17 years with moderate ulcerative colitis. This chain uses TRBV7-2 with TRBJ2-7; D is tentatively TRBD1 or TRBD2 (6 bases each). The CDR3 protein is CASSLRGQTTTYEQYF. CDR3 DNA sequence: TGTGCCAGCAGCTTACGGGGGCAGACTACTACCTACGAGCAGTACTTC.